The subject of this entry is one TCR beta chain. The antigen remains undetermined. The data were taken from a study of cytomegalovirus exposure and HLA in healthy donors. Overall study context: Genotyping showed 81% of hundreds of donors falling in the Caucasian-associated ancestry cluster. Study-wide results and limits: TCR beta V- and J-gene trimming, according to a later analysis, was linked to a missense DCLRE1C variant.

The PCR was carried out with 60 Vbeta primers and 13 Jbeta primers. Clones were sequenced by immunoSEQ multiplex PCR, and TCRdb holds only the in-frame ones, with some missing. Counted here are 120,000 to 150,000 clones, 78% occurring once; the ten biggest clones make up roughly 2.8%. The J segment lost 3 bases and the V segment lost 2 bases, leaving 8 bases of the junction unmatched. The CDR3 spans 18 residues. Germline CDR1 and CDR2: LGHNA and YSLEER. This receptor was identified in a male donor in good health and CMV-seronegative. The chain recombines TRBV4-3 with TRBJ2-5; 14 nucleotides align to TRBD2. The sample consisted of PBMCs. This CDR3 is CASSQQLGLAGGEETQYF. The DNA for the CDR3 is TGCGCCAGCAGCCAACAACTCGGACTAGCGGGGGGTGAAGAGACCCAGTACTTC.